Listed below are T cell receptor beta chains from one sample, sequenced in a study of T cell repertoires in cytomegalovirus infection. TCRdb redid the calling of the reads with MiXCR, one entry per CDR3 protein. The table shows some 240,000 distinct CDR3 sequences, with about 18% occurring only once. The sequenced sample consisted of CD8+ T cells from PBMCs. These receptors all come from a human donor in good health (CMV status not recorded). Some clones in this sample may be carry-over from other donors' samples. Each CDR3 is given with its conserved first and last residue. Fields, in order: V gene, D gene, CDR3 length, J gene, clone size, CDR3 protein, CDR3 DNA. D genes are given only for firm matches. Some rows have no size entry. The others give once, few or many, or a class for an expanded clone.

TRBV7-6	-	14	TRBJ2-7	-	CASSDGGRPYEQYF	TGTGCCAGCAGTGACGGGGGGCGACCCTACGAGCAGTACTTC
TRBV20-1	-	11	TRBJ1-1	-	CSGVWNTEAFF	TGCAGCGGGGTTTGGAACACTGAAGCTTTCTTT
TRBV7-2	-	15	TRBJ1-5	many	CASSLEGFGLQPQHF	TGTGCCAGCAGCTTAGAGGGGTTTGGACTTCAGCCCCAGCATTTT
TRBV15	TRBD1	17	TRBJ1-4	-	CATSRPGQGAVGEKLFF	TGTGCCACCAGCAGACCGGGACAGGGGGCCGTCGGTGAAAAACTGTTTTTT
TRBV7-9	TRBD1	19	TRBJ1-1	-	CASSLAGGQGIGAVSGAFF	TGTGCCAGCAGCTTAGCAGGGGGACAGGGTATCGGAGCGGTGTCTGGGGCTTTCTTT
TRBV6-2/TRBV6-3	TRBD1	17	TRBJ1-2	-	CASSLLPPRTGSYGYTF	TGTGCCAGCAGCCTTCTCCCCCCCCGGACAGGGAGTTATGGCTACACCTTC
TRBV29-1	TRBD1	15	TRBJ2-1	-	CSVDPGQLSYNEQFF	TGCAGCGTTGATCCGGGACAGCTATCGTACAATGAGCAGTTCTTC
TRBV6-6	-	17	TRBJ2-2	-	CASSLPTGHPNTGELFF	TGTGCCAGCAGTTTACCGACAGGACACCCGAACACCGGGGAGCTGTTTTTT
TRBV27	TRBD2	13	TRBJ2-7	-	CASSRGGFYEQYF	TGTGCCAGCAGTCGCGGGGGATTCTACGAGCAGTACTTC
TRBV6-5	-	13	TRBJ1-1	few	CASSRDINTEAFF	TGTGCCAGCAGTCGGGACATTAACACTGAAGCTTTCTTT
TRBV7-2	TRBD1	17	TRBJ2-7	many	CASSLDRQGNVRDEQYF	TGTGCCAGCAGCTTAGATAGACAGGGGAACGTGAGGGACGAGCAGTACTTC
TRBV20-1	TRBD1	17	TRBJ2-2	few	CSARGTGNRGYTGELFF	TGCAGTGCTAGGGGGACAGGGAATCGGGGATACACCGGGGAGCTGTTTTTT
TRBV7-6	-	13	TRBJ1-2	-	CASSLGPGYGYTF	TGTGCCAGCAGCTTAGGGCCAGGATATGGCTACACCTTC
TRBV12-3/TRBV12-4	-	13	TRBJ1-1	-	CASSSPGAPEAFF	TGTGCCAGCAGTTCCCCGGGGGCCCCTGAAGCTTTCTTT
TRBV5-5	TRBD2	16	TRBJ2-5	few	CASSSPGTPGGETQYF	TGTGCCAGCAGCTCCCCCGGGACTCCGGGAGGGGAGACCCAGTACTTC
TRBV6-1	-	15	TRBJ1-2	few	CASHGGFPGLYGYTF	TGTGCCAGTCACGGAGGGTTTCCCGGACTCTATGGCTACACCTTC
TRBV13	TRBD1	15	TRBJ1-1	few	CASSRRQGMNTEAFF	TGTGCCAGCAGCCGAAGACAGGGGATGAACACTGAAGCTTTCTTT
TRBV6-5	-	14	TRBJ2-5	-	CASSYDNSGETQYF	TGTGCCAGCAGTTACGACAACTCCGGAGAGACCCAGTACTTC
TRBV28	-	15	TRBJ1-5	once	CASSAGDGLNQPQHF	TGTGCCAGCAGTGCAGGGGACGGATTAAATCAGCCCCAGCATTTT
TRBV7-9	-	15	TRBJ1-1	many	CASSARISPGTEAFF	TGTGCCAGCAGCGCCAGAATAAGTCCGGGCACTGAAGCTTTCTTT
TRBV7-6	-	14	TRBJ2-1	many	CASSFTGLYNEQFF	TGTGCCAGCAGCTTTACAGGGCTGTACAATGAGCAGTTCTTC
TRBV6-2/TRBV6-3	-	13	TRBJ2-7	-	CASSYSNTYEQYF	TGTGCCAGCAGTTACTCGAATACCTACGAGCAGTACTTC
TRBV6-2/TRBV6-3	TRBD1	19	TRBJ1-1	few	CASSYVWGRGRVRDTEAFF	TGTGCCAGCAGTTACGTTTGGGGCAGGGGGCGAGTTCGGGACACTGAAGCTTTCTTT
TRBV6-1	-	15	TRBJ1-1	few	CASSDELSGWTEAFF	TGTGCCAGCAGTGACGAGCTGTCTGGATGGACTGAAGCTTTCTTT